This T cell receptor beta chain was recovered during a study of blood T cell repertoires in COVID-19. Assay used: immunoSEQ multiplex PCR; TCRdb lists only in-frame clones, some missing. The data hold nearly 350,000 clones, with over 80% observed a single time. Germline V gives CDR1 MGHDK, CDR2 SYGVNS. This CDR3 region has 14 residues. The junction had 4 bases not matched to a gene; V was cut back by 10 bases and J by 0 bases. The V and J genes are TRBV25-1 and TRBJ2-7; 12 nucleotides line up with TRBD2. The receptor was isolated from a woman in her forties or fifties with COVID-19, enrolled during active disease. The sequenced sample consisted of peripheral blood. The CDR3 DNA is TGTGCCACAGGACTAGCGGGGAACTCCTACGAGCAGTACTTC. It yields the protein CATGLAGNSYEQYF.